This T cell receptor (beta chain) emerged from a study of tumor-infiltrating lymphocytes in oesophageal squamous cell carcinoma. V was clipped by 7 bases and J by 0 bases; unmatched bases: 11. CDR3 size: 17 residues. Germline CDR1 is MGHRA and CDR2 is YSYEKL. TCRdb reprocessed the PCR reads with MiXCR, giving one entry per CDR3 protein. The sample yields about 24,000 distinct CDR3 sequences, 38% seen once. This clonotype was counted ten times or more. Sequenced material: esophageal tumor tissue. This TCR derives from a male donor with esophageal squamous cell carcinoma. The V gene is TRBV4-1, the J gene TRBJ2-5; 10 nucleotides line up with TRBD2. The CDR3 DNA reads TGCGCCAGCACCCCATTGGGTAGCGGGGGGTACCAAGAGACCCAGTACTTC. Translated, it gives CASTPLGSGGYQETQYF.